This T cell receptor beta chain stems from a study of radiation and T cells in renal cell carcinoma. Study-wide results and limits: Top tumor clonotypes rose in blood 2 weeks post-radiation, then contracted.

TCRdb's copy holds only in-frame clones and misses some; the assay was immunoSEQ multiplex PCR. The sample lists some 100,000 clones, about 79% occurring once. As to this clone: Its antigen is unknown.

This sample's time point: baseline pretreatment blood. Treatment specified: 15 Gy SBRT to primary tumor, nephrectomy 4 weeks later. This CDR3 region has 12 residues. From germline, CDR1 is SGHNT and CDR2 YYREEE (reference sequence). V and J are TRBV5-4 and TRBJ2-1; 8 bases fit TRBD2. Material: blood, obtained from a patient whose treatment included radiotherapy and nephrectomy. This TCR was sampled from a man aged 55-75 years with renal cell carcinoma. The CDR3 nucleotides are TGTGCAGCCTGGGGACTAGATAATGAGCAGTTCTTC. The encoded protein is CAAWGLDNEQFF.